This T cell receptor (beta chain) is from a study of blood T cell repertoires in COVID-19. Study at large: Samples taken during acute and convalescent COVID-19 were collected in the United States, Italy and Spain. Nucleic acid was either cDNA or gDNA, and it came from T cells, B-cell-depleted T cells, or PBMCs.

The authors' processing: The assay estimated nucleated cells by amplifying reference gene primers. TCRdb's table, derived via immunoSEQ multiplex PCR, lists solely in-frame clones and lacks some. The V and J calls and clone size are taken from that table; D and trimming were inferred from the DNA. The profile shows under 40,000 clones, 70% to 85% of them singletons. The CDR3 loop spans 13 amino acids. V lost 7 bases and J lost 4; bases outside the gene matches: 3. Germline lookup yields CDR1 MNHEY and CDR2 SVGAGI. The genes are TRBV6-5 and TRBJ2-3, with 9 positions matching TRBD2. The sequence came from a woman aged 55-69 years with acute or convalescent COVID-19. Sequencing used peripheral blood. The CDR3 DNA follows: TGTGCCAGCACCCTAGCGGGGTCAGATACGCAGTATTTT. Translated: CASTLAGSDTQYF.